This T cell receptor (beta chain) stems from a study of blood T cell repertoires in COVID-19. Looking at the study overall: COVID-19 samples collected from the United States, Italy and Spain covered acute and convalescent phases. Sources were T cells, B-cell-depleted T cells, or PBMCs; the material itself was cDNA or gDNA.

In the original analysis: Reference gene primer amplification in the assay estimated nucleated cell counts. The method was immunoSEQ multiplex PCR; TCRdb's version includes in-frame clones alone and lacks a portion of them. V, J and clone size were drawn from that table, and D and trimming were deduced from the DNA. The sample holds under 250,000 clones, approximately 83% seen once. This CDR3 is 15 amino acids long. Germline CDR1 reads SGHAT; CDR2 reads FQNNGV. J was trimmed by 4 bases and V by 1 base; bases with no gene match: 3. This clone was seen a few times. This receptor was taken from a woman between 40 and 55 years old with active or convalescent COVID-19. V is TRBV11-2 and J is TRBJ1-2, with 10 bases aligning to TRBD1. The sequenced sample consisted of peripheral blood. CDR3 DNA: TGTGCCAGCAGCTTAGGCGGACAGGGGGGCTATGGCTACACCTTC. It yields the protein CASSLGGQGGYGYTF. Variable domain in full (rest from reference TRBV11-2 and TRBJ1-2): EAGVAQSPRYKIIEKRQSVAFWCNPISGHATLYWYQQILGQGPKLLIQFQNNGVVDDSQLPKDRFSAERLKGVDSTLKIQPAKLEDSAVYLCASSLGGQGGYGYTFGSGTRLTVV.